This TCR beta chain was sequenced for a study of blood T cell repertoires in COVID-19. The V and J ends lost 2 bases and 2 bases respectively, with 12 bases between them. Germline V gives CDR1 SGHDN, CDR2 FVKESK. CDR3 length: 15 amino acids. Only in-frame clones appear in the TCRdb table, and some are missing; sequencing was by immunoSEQ multiplex PCR. The table lists 300,000 or so clones, roughly nine tenths of them singletons. The rearrangement uses TRBV14 and TRBJ1-1; perhaps TRBD1 as D (6 bases). This TCR was sampled from a woman in her twenties or thirties with COVID-19, enrolled during active disease. Sequencing was done on a sample of peripheral blood. Here the CDR3 DNA reads TGTGCCAGCAGCCAATTGGGACACCGCAACACTGAAGCTTTCTTT. Protein: CASSQLGHRNTEAFF. The full variable domain, rest sourced from reference TRBV14 and TRBJ1-1, is EAGVTQFPSHSVIEKGQTVTLRCDPISGHDNLYWYRRVMGKEIKFLLHFVKESKQDESGMPNNRFLAERTGGTYSTLKVQPAELEDSGVYFCASSQLGHRNTEAFFGQGTRLTVV.